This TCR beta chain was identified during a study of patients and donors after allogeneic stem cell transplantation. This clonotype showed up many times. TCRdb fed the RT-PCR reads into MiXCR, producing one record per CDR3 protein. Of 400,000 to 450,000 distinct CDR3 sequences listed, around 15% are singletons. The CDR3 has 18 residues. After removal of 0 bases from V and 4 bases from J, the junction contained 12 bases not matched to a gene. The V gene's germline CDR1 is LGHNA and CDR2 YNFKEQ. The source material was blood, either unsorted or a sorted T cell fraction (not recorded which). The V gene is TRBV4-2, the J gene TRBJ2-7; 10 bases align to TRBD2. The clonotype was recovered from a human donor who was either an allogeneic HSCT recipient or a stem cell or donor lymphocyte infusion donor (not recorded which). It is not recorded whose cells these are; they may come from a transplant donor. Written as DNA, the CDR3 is TGTGCCAGCAGCCAAGAACCCCTAGCGGGAGAGGTCGTATACGAGCAGTACTTC. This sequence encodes CASSQEPLAGEVVYEQYF.